These 29 T cell receptor beta chains were sequenced from one sample in a study of vaccination and CD4 T cells after COVID-19. The antigens for these receptors are not known. Sequenced with the Oncomine TCR Beta short-read assay was DNA taken from cultured CD4+ T cells. TCRdb recomputed calls from the PCR reads with MiXCR, one row per CDR3 protein. The sample lists around 20,000 distinct CDR3 sequences, roughly 31% occurring once. Treatment of the sample: roughly 10-day PBMC culture with coronavirus spike peptide pools or control peptides (ViraFEST assay). Material for sequencing was cultured CD4+ T cells from blood. These receptor sequences come from a human donor with COVID-19.

The chain links TRBV25-1 to TRBJ1-6; tentative D call: TRBD1 (6 bases). The germline V gene encodes CDR1 MGHDK and CDR2 SYGVNS. CDR3 length: 15 residues. CDR3 in DNA: TGTTCCATTTTCAGGGGAACCCATGATAATTCACCCCTCCACTTT. This gives the protein CSIFRGTHDNSPLHF.

The rearrangement links TRBV2 to TRBJ2-7; D is perhaps TRBD1 (6 bases). This CDR3 comprises 15 residues. Per germline, CDR1 SNHLY and CDR2 FYNNEI. The germline V and J ends were trimmed by 6 bases and 2 bases, with 17 bases remaining between them. CDR3 loop: CASSLGQLEAYEQYF. CDR3 DNA sequence: TGTGCCAGCAGCTTAGGACAGCTGGAAGCCTACGAGCAGTACTTC.

This clonotype was recorded a few times. The rearrangement joins TRBV20-1 to TRBJ2-6; 8 bases align to TRBD1. The CDR3 contains 17 residues. The ends lost 2 bases at V and 2 bases at J; junction bases unmatched: 8. Germline-derived CDR1 and CDR2 are DFQATT and SNEGSKA (reference sequence). DNA of the CDR3: TGCAGTGCTAGACCACGACAGGGGAGGACTGGGGCCAACGTCCTGACTTTC. Translation gives CSARPRQGRTGANVLTF.

This clonotype was detected only a few times. This chain uses TRBV7-9 with TRBJ1-1; no definite D call. This CDR3 is 8 amino acids long. Trimming cost V 5 bases and J 13 bases, with 5 bases left between them. Germline V lookup: CDR1 SEHNR, CDR2 FQNEAQ (reference sequence). The CDR3 sequence is CASSPGFF. CDR3 DNA: TGTGCCAGCAGCCCCGGTTTCTTT.

This clonotype was detected only a few times. The DNA of the CDR3 is TGTGCCAGCAGCTCCCAGACGGGGGTGTGGAGTGAGCAGTTCTTC. Residues: CASSSQTGVWSEQFF. This chain uses TRBV11-3 with TRBJ2-1; D possibly corresponds to TRBD2 (6 bases). Trimming stripped 4 bases from V and 9 bases from J, with 19 bases between. Per germline, CDR1 SGHNT and CDR2 YENEEA. This CDR3 contains 15 residues.

This clonotype was counted a single time. The chain joins TRBV12-3 or TRBV12-4 to TRBJ2-7; a possible D gene is TRBD1 (6 bases). This CDR3 comprises 14 residues. V was pared by 8 bases and J by 0 bases, with 14 bases between. CDR3 sequence reads: CASGDRSISYEQYF. The CDR3 DNA follows: TGTGCCAGCGGTGACAGGTCCATCTCCTACGAGCAGTACTTC.

This clonotype was counted between two and nine times. This chain uses TRBV19 with TRBJ1-2; TRBD1 is a possible D gene (5 bases). The germline V gene has CDR1 LNHDA and CDR2 SQIVND (reference sequence). The CDR3 is 13 amino acids. Trimming removed 7 bases at V and 0 bases at J, with 9 bases between. This chain's CDR3 is CASTETANYGYTF. CDR3 sequence (DNA): TGTGCCAGTACCGAGACAGCTAACTATGGCTACACCTTC.

The rearrangement uses TRBV6-1 and TRBJ1-6, with D tentatively TRBD1 (5 bases). V was cut by 7 bases and J by 6 bases, with 13 bases left in between. The CDR3 length is 14 residues. Germline V gene data show CDR1 as MNHNS and CDR2 as SASEGT. CDR3 amino acids: CASTNGGANSPLHF. The CDR3 coding sequence is TGTGCCAGCACCAACGGAGGGGCTAATTCACCCCTCCACTTT.

About this clonotype itself: At one end, the junction sequence differs from germline, possibly due to a read error. The chain joins TRBV5-3 to TRBJ1-5, with 8 nucleotides matching TRBD1. Being an ORF, TRBV5-3 has a function that is uncertain. The CDR3 is 15 amino acids. CDR3 DNA: TGTGCCAGCAGCTCCGGACAGGGTGGGAATCAGCCCCAGCATTTT. Translating gives CASSSGQGGNQPQHF.

The sample holds a few counts of this clonotype. The junction differs from germline at one of its ends, possibly a read error. The gene calls are TRBV7-2 and TRBJ2-7; 9 nucleotides align to TRBD1. The CDR3 totals 12 residues. Looked up from germline, CDR1 is SGHTA and CDR2 is FQGNSA. This chain's CDR3 is CASSNTGTGHNF. The CDR3 DNA sequence: TGTGCCAGCAGCAACACCGGGACAGGGCACAACTTC.

The J gene is TRBJ2-1, the V gene TRBV12-3 or TRBV12-4, with 11 positions matching TRBD2. V was clipped by 4 bases and J by 10 bases; unmatched bases: 12. The CDR3 runs 16 residues. CDR3 in amino acids: CASSSRLAGGLGEQFF. For the CDR3, the DNA is TGTGCCAGCAGTTCGCGGCTAGCGGGGGGTTTAGGGGAGCAGTTCTTC.

The V call is TRBV10-2, the J call TRBJ2-5; 11 positions agree with TRBD2. From germline, CDR1 is WSHSY and CDR2 SAAADI. CDR3 length: 15 residues. V was clipped by 6 bases and J by 5 bases; unmatched bases: 8. In DNA, the CDR3 is TGCGCCAGCAGGGCTAGCGGGGGGTCGTCGGAGACCCAGTACTTC. It yields the protein CASRASGGSSETQYF.

This clonotype counts as medium-sized (0.01 to 0.1%). V gene TRBV20-1 combines with J gene TRBJ1-5; no reliable D call. Germline lookup yields CDR1 DFQATT and CDR2 SNEGSKA (reference sequence). V was shortened by 0 bases and J by 2 bases, with 5 bases between the two germline ends. This CDR3 region has 13 residues. This CDR3 is CSARDRGNQPQHF. CDR3 DNA: TGCAGTGCTAGAGATCGGGGCAATCAGCCCCAGCATTTT.

In this sample, this clonotype is medium-sized. This chain connects TRBV20-1 to TRBJ1-2; 10 bases are shared with TRBD1. This CDR3 region has 14 residues. CDR1 and CDR2 (germline): DFQATT, SNEGSKA (reference sequence). The J segment lost 4 bases and the V segment lost 5 bases, leaving 7 bases of the junction unmatched. CDR3 DNA sequence: TGCAGTGCTCCAAGGACAGGGGGGGTCTATGGCTACACCTTC. Translating it yields CSAPRTGGVYGYTF.

The chain has TRBV7-2 and TRBJ2-3; D tentatively fits TRBD1 or TRBD2 (5 bases each). CDR1 SGHTA and CDR2 FQGNSA come from the germline V gene. The CDR3 runs 17 residues. Trimming left V 4 bases short and J 1 base short, with 18 bases between. CDR3 protein: CASSYDSLGRGTDTQYF. The CDR3 region has the DNA TGTGCCAGCAGCTACGATAGTTTGGGGCGGGGCACAGATACGCAGTATTTT.

This clonotype was counted only a few times. This chain links TRBV4-2 with TRBJ2-5, with D perhaps given as TRBD1 or TRBD2 (6 bases each). The CDR3 has 17 amino acids. Germline V gene data show CDR1 as LGHNA and CDR2 as YNFKEQ. The ends were cut back, 0 bases at V and 4 bases at J, with 18 bases in the middle. The CDR3 DNA reads as TGTGCCAGCAGCCAAGACGGGGCTGGGGGGCGGGGAGAGACCCAGTACTTC. Translation: CASSQDGAGGRGETQYF.

The chain links TRBV9 to TRBJ1-2; the match to TRBD1 covers 7 bases. This CDR3 has 15 residues. The ends lost 4 bases at V and 8 bases at J; junction bases unmatched: 14. Germline V gene data show CDR1 as SGDLS and CDR2 as YYNGEE. The CDR3 region has the DNA TGTGCCAGCAGCACGCGTTACGGTGGACAGGAGGGCTACACCTTC. Amino acid sequence: CASSTRYGGQEGYTF.

The chain employs TRBV6-2 or TRBV6-3 and TRBJ1-5; 8 positions agree with TRBD1. Germline assignment: CDR1 MNHEY and CDR2 SVGEGT. V lost 5 bases, J lost 3 bases, and 6 bases stayed unmatched. The CDR3 is 15 residues long. This CDR3 is CASSGQGLYNQPQHF. CDR3 sequence (DNA): TGTGCCAGCAGTGGACAGGGCCTGTACAATCAGCCCCAGCATTTT.

The chain employs TRBV20-1 and TRBJ2-1; 8 nucleotides match TRBD2. The CDR3 contains 15 residues. Germline loops: CDR1 DFQATT, CDR2 SNEGSKA (reference sequence). V was clipped by 3 bases and J by 5 bases; unmatched bases: 9. The CDR3 spells CSASQSGGMNNEQFF. For the CDR3, the DNA is TGCAGTGCTAGTCAATCGGGGGGGATGAACAATGAGCAGTTCTTC.

This clonotype was seen a few times. The chain couples TRBV6-1 to TRBJ2-2; D may match TRBD1 or TRBD2 (6 bases each). This CDR3 comprises 15 residues. CDR1 MNHNS and CDR2 SASEGT come from the germline V gene. The germline V and J ends were trimmed by 8 bases and 7 bases, with 20 bases remaining between them. In DNA, the CDR3 is TGTGCCAGCCTGGCGACTTGGGGGGCCGTCGGGGAGCTGTTTTTT. As protein: CASLATWGAVGELFF.

This rearrangement joins TRBV19 to TRBJ2-5; TRBD2 matches 9 bases. V shed 4 bases and J 5 bases; nucleotides not matched to a gene: 5. CDR1 is LNHDA and CDR2 is SQIVND in the germline V gene (reference sequence). The CDR3 totals 14 residues. CDR3 sequence: CASSSGGAGETQYF. The CDR3 DNA is TGTGCCAGTAGTAGCGGGGGGGCTGGGGAGACCCAGTACTTC. The whole variable domain, filled in from reference TRBV19 and TRBJ2-5, reads DGGITQSPKYLFRKEGQNVTLSCEQNLNHDAMYWYRQDPGQGLRLIYYSQIVNDFQKGDIAEGYSVSREKKESFPLTVTSAQKNPTAFYLCASSSGGAGETQYFGPGTRLLVL.

The chain has TRBV11-3 and TRBJ2-5, with D tentatively TRBD1 (5 bases). Germline V gives CDR1 SGHNT, CDR2 YENEEA. Trimming cost V 1 base and J 3 bases, with 15 bases left between them. CDR3 size: 16 residues. CDR3 sequence: CASSLGRQRGEETQYF. Written as DNA, the CDR3 is TGTGCCAGCAGCTTAGGAAGACAAAGGGGCGAAGAGACCCAGTACTTC.

This sequence joins TRBV18 and TRBJ2-6; tentatively, D is TRBD1 or TRBD2 (5 bases each). Germline V gene lookup returns CDR1 KGHSH and CDR2 LQKENI. This CDR3 comprises 18 residues. The V gene lost 4 bases and the J gene lost 0 bases, with 16 bases spanning the gap. CDR3 nucleotide sequence: TGTGCCAGCTCACGCGATTCCACGGGGACCTCTGGGGCCAACGTCCTGACTTTC. This codes for CASSRDSTGTSGANVLTF.

Turning to this clonotype: One junction end does not reproduce the germline sequence, and a read error may be involved. This chain links TRBV5-4 with TRBJ2-2; possible D gene TRBD1, 5 bases. The CDR3 covers 15 residues. Germline V gene lookup returns CDR1 SGHNT and CDR2 YYREEE (reference sequence). CDR3 in amino acids: CASSLAGWNTGELFF. In DNA, the CDR3 is TGTGCTAGCAGCTTGGCAGGGTGGAACACCGGGGAGCTGTTTTTT.

As concerns this clonotype: No DNA is shown, since the ends of the CDR3 on it are uncertain; the CDR3 is the one TCRdb lists. CDR3 loop: CSARAGTQYFGPGTHSNQPQHF. The chain has TRBV20-1 and TRBJ1-5; TRBD1 reflects the table's D call only, with no check against the DNA. The CDR3 extends over 22 residues, inclusive of both ends. The germline V gene has CDR1 DFQATT and CDR2 SNEGSKA (reference sequence).

By share, this clonotype counts as large. The V gene is TRBV6-5, the J gene TRBJ1-1; D is undetermined. The CDR3 spans 15 residues. V lost 0 bases and J lost 1, with 9 bases in between. Germline-derived CDR1 and CDR2 are MNHEY and SVGAGI. The CDR3 DNA reads TGTGCCAGCAGTTACTCGAGTCAGGAGAACACTGAAGCTTTCTTT. It codes for CASSYSSQENTEAFF.

This clonotype came up a few times. V gene TRBV28 combines with J gene TRBJ1-2; D is perhaps TRBD1 (5 bases). V lost 2 bases and J 8 bases, leaving 15 bases between the germline ends. The CDR3 is 14 amino acids. Germline CDR1 reads MDHEN; CDR2 reads SYDVKM. The CDR3 nucleotides are TGTGCCAGCAGTTTAGGATCGGCGGGGCGCGGCTACACCTTC. It encodes CASSLGSAGRGYTF.

This clonotype has only a few counts. The rearrangement uses TRBV7-3 and TRBJ2-2; 12 nucleotides agree with TRBD2. CDR3 length equals 17 residues. Germline V gene data show CDR1 as SGHTA and CDR2 as FQGTGA. Losses at the gene ends were 4 bases for V and 6 bases for J; bases not matched to a gene: 9. CDR3 sequence (DNA): TGTGCCAGCAGCTCTCACCTAGGACTAGCGGGGTCCGGGGAGCTGTTTTTT. Its protein product is CASSSHLGLAGSGELFF.

The chain couples TRBV7-9 to TRBJ1-3; the D is unclear. CDR1 is SEHNR and CDR2 is FQNEAQ in the germline V gene (reference sequence). The CDR3 length is 15 residues. Trimming shortened V by 5 bases and J by 0 bases, and 11 bases separated the two germline ends. CDR3 region: CASSRGLNSGNTIYF. DNA for the CDR3: TGTGCCAGCAGCCGCGGACTGAACTCTGGAAACACCATATATTTT.